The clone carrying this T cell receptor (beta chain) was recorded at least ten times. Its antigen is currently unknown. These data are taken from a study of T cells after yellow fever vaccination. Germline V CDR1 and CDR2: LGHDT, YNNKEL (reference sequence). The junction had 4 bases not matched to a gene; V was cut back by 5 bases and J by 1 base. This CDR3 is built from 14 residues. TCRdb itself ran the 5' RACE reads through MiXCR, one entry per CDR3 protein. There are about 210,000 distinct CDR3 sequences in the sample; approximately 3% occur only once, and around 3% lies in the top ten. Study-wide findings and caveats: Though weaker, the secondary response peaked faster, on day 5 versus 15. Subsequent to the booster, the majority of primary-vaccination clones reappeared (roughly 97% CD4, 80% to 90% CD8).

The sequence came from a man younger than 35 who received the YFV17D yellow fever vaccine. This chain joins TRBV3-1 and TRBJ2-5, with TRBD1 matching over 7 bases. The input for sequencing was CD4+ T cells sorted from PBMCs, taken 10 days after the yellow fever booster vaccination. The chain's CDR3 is CASSNTGVQETQYF. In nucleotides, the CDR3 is TGTGCCAGCAGCAATACAGGGGTCCAAGAGACCCAGTACTTC.